A selection of T cell receptor beta chains follows, all from one sample in a study of CD8 T cells in ankylosing spondylitis. TCRdb redid the calling of the 5' RACE reads with MiXCR, one entry per CDR3 protein. The sample lists about 160,000 distinct CDR3 sequences; around 17% were seen once. Sequencing used blood, either unsorted or a sorted T cell fraction (not recorded which). These TCRs come from a male donor with ankylosing spondylitis or in good health (not recorded which). Both conserved end residues are part of each CDR3. A D gene is named only where the DNA matches it firmly. Some rows have no size entry. The others give once, few or many, or a class for an expanded clone.

clone size	D gene	V gene	J gene	CDR3 protein	CDR3 DNA
many	NA	TRBV12-3/TRBV12-4	TRBJ2-3	CASSPRQVTTDTQYF	TGTGCCAGCAGTCCCCGGCAGGTGACCACAGATACGCAGTATTTT
NA	NA	TRBV12-3/TRBV12-4	TRBJ2-5	CASSLRRAGETQYF	TGTGCCAGCAGTTTACGGAGGGCCGGGGAGACCCAGTACTTC
NA	NA	TRBV7-9	TRBJ2-7	CASIPTSLSYEQYF	TGTGCCAGCATCCCGACCTCCCTCAGCTACGAGCAGTACTTC
many	NA	TRBV20-1	TRBJ2-7	CSARRDTYEQYF	TGCAGTGCTCGACGGGACACATACGAGCAGTACTTC
NA	TRBD2	TRBV28	TRBJ2-1	CASSTLAGAVIYNEQFF	TGTGCCAGCAGTACCCTAGCGGGAGCAGTTATCTACAATGAGCAGTTCTTC
many	NA	TRBV25-1	TRBJ1-2	CASSEALGGFSYGYTF	TGTGCCAGCAGTGAAGCATTGGGGGGGTTTAGCTATGGCTACACCTTC
many	TRBD1	TRBV18	TRBJ1-4	CASARTGVNEKLFF	TGTGCCAGCGCAAGGACAGGGGTTAATGAAAAACTGTTTTTT
NA	TRBD2	TRBV20-1	TRBJ2-7	CSAREGLYGGGYEQYF	TGCAGTGCTAGAGAGGGCTTGTACGGGGGGGGATACGAGCAGTACTTC
few	TRBD2	TRBV11-2	TRBJ2-3	CASSLILGASGRGSTDTQYF	TGTGCCAGCAGCTTAATCCTGGGGGCTAGCGGGAGAGGGTCCACAGATACGCAGTATTTT
NA	TRBD1	TRBV6-5	TRBJ1-2	CASSYRWGQGGGYGYTF	TGTGCCAGCAGTTACCGGTGGGGTCAGGGGGGCGGCTATGGCTACACCTTC
NA	TRBD2	TRBV9	TRBJ2-1	CASSQSGSSYNEQFF	TGTGCCAGCAGCCAGAGCGGGAGCTCCTACAATGAGCAGTTCTTC
NA	NA	TRBV5-5	TRBJ1-1	CASSRGQPAVNTEAFF	TGTGCCAGCAGCCGCGGACAGCCGGCGGTGAACACTGAAGCTTTCTTT
NA	NA	TRBV10-1	TRBJ1-5	CASRDRKKDQPQHF	TGCGCCAGCAGGGACAGAAAAAAGGATCAGCCCCAGCATTTT
many	TRBD1	TRBV20-1	TRBJ1-5	CSARFLQGVGNQPQHF	TGCAGTGCTAGATTTTTACAGGGGGTCGGCAATCAGCCCCAGCATTTT
many	NA	TRBV5-1	TRBJ1-1	CASKISGVGTEAFF	TGCGCCAGCAAGATTAGTGGGGTGGGGACTGAAGCTTTCTTT
few	TRBD2	TRBV6-5	TRBJ2-3	CASSYSGFSTDTQYF	TGTGCCAGCAGTTATAGCGGGTTTAGCACAGATACGCAGTATTTT
many	TRBD2	TRBV20-1	TRBJ2-7	CSAHLAGGVYEQYF	TGCAGTGCTCATCTAGCGGGAGGAGTTTACGAGCAGTACTTC
few	TRBD1	TRBV9	TRBJ2-7	CASSVGGGGQVDEQYF	TGTGCCAGCAGCGTAGGAGGAGGGGGACAGGTGGACGAGCAGTACTTC
NA	NA	TRBV2	TRBJ2-5	CASRRDGETQYF	TGTGCCAGCAGGAGGGACGGAGAGACCCAGTACTTC
many	TRBD2	TRBV4-1	TRBJ2-1	CASSQALAGGTSYNEQFF	TGCGCCAGCAGCCAAGCACTAGCGGGAGGAACCTCCTACAATGAGCAGTTCTTC
NA	TRBD1	TRBV7-9	TRBJ2-7	CASSLGKQGALFEQYF	TGTGCCAGCAGCTTAGGAAAACAGGGGGCTTTGTTCGAGCAGTACTTC
many	NA	TRBV24-1	TRBJ2-7	CATASGSNYEQYF	TGTGCCACCGCATCAGGGTCAAACTACGAGCAGTACTTC
NA	NA	TRBV18	TRBJ2-5	CASSPRETQYF	TGTGCCAGCTCACCAAGGGAGACCCAGTACTTC
few	NA	TRBV5-1	TRBJ2-1	CASSKWGTGDEQFF	TGCGCCAGCAGCAAGTGGGGAACAGGCGATGAGCAGTTCTTC
many	NA	TRBV5-5	TRBJ1-2	CASSFDPKVGNYGYTF	TGTGCCAGCAGCTTCGACCCCAAAGTAGGGAACTATGGCTACACCTTC
NA	NA	TRBV18	TRBJ2-1	CASSPIARNEQFF	TGTGCCAGCTCACCTATTGCGCGCAATGAGCAGTTCTTC
NA	TRBD2	TRBV2	TRBJ2-1	CASSVGLAGVEQFF	TGTGCCAGCAGTGTGGGACTAGCGGGAGTTGAGCAGTTCTTC
many	TRBD2	TRBV29-1	TRBJ2-7	CSVVPLATYEQYF	TGCAGCGTTGTTCCACTAGCGACCTACGAGCAGTACTTC
few	NA	TRBV5-1	TRBJ2-7	CASSAAGTQSREQYF	TGCGCCAGCAGCGCTGCCGGGACTCAGTCGCGAGAGCAGTACTTC
many	NA	TRBV3-1	TRBJ1-5	CASSQEHYSNQPQHF	TGTGCCAGCAGCCAAGAACACTATAGCAATCAGCCCCAGCATTTT
few	TRBD1	TRBV20-1	TRBJ1-5	CSAGRQGNGQPQHF	TGCAGTGCTGGGCGACAGGGCAACGGGCAGCCCCAGCATTTT
NA	NA	TRBV7-9	TRBJ2-1	CASSIPSGANEQFF	TGTGCCAGCAGCATCCCGTCAGGGGCCAATGAGCAGTTCTTC
NA	TRBD2	TRBV27	TRBJ2-1	CASSKISGRSYNEQFF	TGTGCCAGCAGTAAAATTAGCGGGAGGTCCTACAATGAGCAGTTCTTC
few	TRBD1	TRBV6-2/TRBV6-3	TRBJ2-1	CASSYSYWDRGQSNEQFF	TGTGCCAGCAGTTACTCGTATTGGGACAGGGGGCAGAGCAATGAGCAGTTCTTC
few	NA	TRBV3-1	TRBJ2-2	CASSQFGGTGELFF	TGTGCCAGCAGCCAATTCGGCGGGACCGGGGAGCTGTTTTTT
many	NA	TRBV4-2	TRBJ2-3	CASSQETSGTLSTDTQYF	TGTGCCAGCAGCCAAGAAACGAGCGGAACCCTTAGCACAGATACGCAGTATTTT
NA	NA	TRBV6-1	TRBJ1-5	CASRADPASNQPQHF	TGTGCCAGCAGGGCTGATCCGGCTAGCAATCAGCCCCAGCATTTT
many	NA	TRBV5-1	TRBJ2-3	CASSLWGTSTDTQYF	TGCGCCAGCAGCTTGTGGGGGACTAGCACAGATACGCAGTATTTT
few	TRBD1	TRBV6-1	TRBJ2-2	CASSLARTGQTGELFF	TGTGCCAGCAGTCTCGCCCGGACAGGGCAGACCGGGGAGCTGTTTTTT
NA	TRBD2	TRBV24-1	TRBJ2-7	CATSDASGDPYEQYF	TGTGCCACCAGTGATGCTAGCGGAGATCCCTACGAGCAGTACTTC